This T cell receptor beta chain emerged from a study of early T cells in non-severe SARS-CoV-2 infection. Looking at the study overall: Chains from this unsorted whole-blood bulk RNA could not be paired.

Many counts were recorded for this clonotype. Germline V gene sequence: CDR1 SGHAT, CDR2 FQNNGV. This CDR3 comprises 15 residues. With V trimmed by 5 bases and J by 7 bases, 8 bases remained unmatched. Unique molecular identifier tags were affixed to discrete cDNA molecules. Each CDR3 protein gets one entry after TCRdb re-called the 5' RACE reads with MiXCR. The table records more than 35,000 distinct CDR3 sequences, 5.5% to 7.5% of them present only once. This clonotype originated in an adult who was a healthcare worker with PCR-confirmed SARS-CoV-2 infection or an uninfected control (not recorded which). What was sequenced was whole blood. The chain links TRBV11-2 to TRBJ2-7, with 13 positions matching TRBD2. The CDR3 DNA reads as TGTGCCAGCAGCCCAACTAGCGGGAGGGTCGGAGAGCAGTACTTC. Its translation is CASSPTSGRVGEQYF.